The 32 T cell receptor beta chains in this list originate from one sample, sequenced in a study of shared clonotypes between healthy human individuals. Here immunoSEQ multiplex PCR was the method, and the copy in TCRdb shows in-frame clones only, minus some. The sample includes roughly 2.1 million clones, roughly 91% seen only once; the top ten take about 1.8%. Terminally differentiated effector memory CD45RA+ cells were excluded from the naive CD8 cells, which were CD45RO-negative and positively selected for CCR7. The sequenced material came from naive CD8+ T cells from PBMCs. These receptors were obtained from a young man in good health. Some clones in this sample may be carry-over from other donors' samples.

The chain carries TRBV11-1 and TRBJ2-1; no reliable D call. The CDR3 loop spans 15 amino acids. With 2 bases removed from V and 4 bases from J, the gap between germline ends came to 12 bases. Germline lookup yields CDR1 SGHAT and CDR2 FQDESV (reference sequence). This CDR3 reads CASSLKTEPYNEQFF. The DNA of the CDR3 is TGTGCCAGCAGCTTAAAAACAGAACCTTACAATGAGCAGTTCTTC. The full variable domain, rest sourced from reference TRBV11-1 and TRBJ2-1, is EAEVAQSPRYKITEKSQAVAFWCDPISGHATLYWYRQILGQGPELLVQFQDESVVDDSQLPKDRFSAERLKGVDSTLKIQPAELGDSAMYLCASSLKTEPYNEQFFGPGTRLTVL.

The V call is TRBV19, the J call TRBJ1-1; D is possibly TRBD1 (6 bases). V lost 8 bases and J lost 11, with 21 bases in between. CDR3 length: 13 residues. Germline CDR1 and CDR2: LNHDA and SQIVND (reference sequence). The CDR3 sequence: CASAWGRGEEAFF. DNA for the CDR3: TGTGCCAGTGCATGGGGCAGGGGCGAAGAGGCTTTCTTT.

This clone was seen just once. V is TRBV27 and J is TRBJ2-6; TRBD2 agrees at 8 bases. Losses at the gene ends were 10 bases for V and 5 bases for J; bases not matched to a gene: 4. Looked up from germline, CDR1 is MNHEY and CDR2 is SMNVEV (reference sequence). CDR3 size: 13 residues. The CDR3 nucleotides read TGTGCCACGGGGGGGATCTGGGCCAACGTCCTGACTTTC. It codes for CATGGIWANVLTF.

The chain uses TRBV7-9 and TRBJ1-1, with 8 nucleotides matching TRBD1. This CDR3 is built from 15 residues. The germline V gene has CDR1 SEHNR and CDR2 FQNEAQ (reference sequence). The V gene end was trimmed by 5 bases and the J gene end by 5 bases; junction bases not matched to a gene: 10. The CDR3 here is CASSPPRGLGTEAFF. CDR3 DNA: TGTGCCAGCAGCCCGCCCAGGGGGCTTGGTACTGAAGCTTTCTTT.

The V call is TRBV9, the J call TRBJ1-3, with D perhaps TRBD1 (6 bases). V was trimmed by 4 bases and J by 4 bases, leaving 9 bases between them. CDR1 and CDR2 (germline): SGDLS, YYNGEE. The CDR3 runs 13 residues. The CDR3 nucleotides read TGTGCCAGCAGCTTAGGACAGGGAAACACCATATATTTT. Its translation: CASSLGQGNTIYF.

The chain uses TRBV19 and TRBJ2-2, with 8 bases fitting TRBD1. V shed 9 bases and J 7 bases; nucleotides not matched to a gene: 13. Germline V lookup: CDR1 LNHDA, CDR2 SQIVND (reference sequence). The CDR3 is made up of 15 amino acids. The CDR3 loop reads CASEEDRGSYGELFF. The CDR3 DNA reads TGTGCCAGCGAAGAAGACAGGGGTTCGTACGGGGAGCTGTTTTTT.

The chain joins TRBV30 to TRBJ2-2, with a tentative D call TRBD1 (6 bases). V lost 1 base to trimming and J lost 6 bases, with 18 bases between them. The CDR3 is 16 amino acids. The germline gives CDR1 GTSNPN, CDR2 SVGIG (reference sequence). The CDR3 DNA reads TGTGCCTGGAGTGAGAGGTACAGGGTTGGGTCCGGGGAGCTGTTTTTT. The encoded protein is CAWSERYRVGSGELFF.

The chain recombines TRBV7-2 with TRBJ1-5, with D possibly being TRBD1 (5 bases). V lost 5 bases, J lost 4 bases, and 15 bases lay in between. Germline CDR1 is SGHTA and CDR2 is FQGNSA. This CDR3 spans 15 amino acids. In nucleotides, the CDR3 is TGTGCCAGCAGCCTGGGGGGGAGCGTGAATCAGCCCCAGCATTTT. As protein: CASSLGGSVNQPQHF.

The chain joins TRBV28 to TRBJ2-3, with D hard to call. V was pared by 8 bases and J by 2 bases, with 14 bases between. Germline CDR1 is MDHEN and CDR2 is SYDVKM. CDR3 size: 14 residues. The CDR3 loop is CASDVWGNTDTQYF. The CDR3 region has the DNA TGTGCCAGCGACGTGTGGGGAAACACAGATACGCAGTATTTT. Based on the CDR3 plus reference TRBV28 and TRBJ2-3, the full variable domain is DVKVTQSSRYLVKRTGEKVFLECVQDMDHENMFWYRQDPGLGLRLIYFSYDVKMKEKGDIPEGYSVSREKKERFSLILESASTNQTSMYLCASDVWGNTDTQYFGPGTRLTVL.

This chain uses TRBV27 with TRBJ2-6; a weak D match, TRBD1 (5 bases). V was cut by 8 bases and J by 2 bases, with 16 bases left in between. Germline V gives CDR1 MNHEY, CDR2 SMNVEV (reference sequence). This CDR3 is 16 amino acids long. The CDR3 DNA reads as TGTGCCAGCCGAAAGACAGACTCGGCTGGGGCCAACGTCCTGACTTTC. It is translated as CASRKTDSAGANVLTF.

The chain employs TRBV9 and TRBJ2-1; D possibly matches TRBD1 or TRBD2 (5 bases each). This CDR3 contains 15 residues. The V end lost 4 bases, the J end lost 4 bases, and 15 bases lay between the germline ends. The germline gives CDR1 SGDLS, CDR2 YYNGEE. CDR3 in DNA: TGTGCCAGCAGCCCCGGGACCAAACTGTACAATGAGCAGTTCTTC. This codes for CASSPGTKLYNEQFF.

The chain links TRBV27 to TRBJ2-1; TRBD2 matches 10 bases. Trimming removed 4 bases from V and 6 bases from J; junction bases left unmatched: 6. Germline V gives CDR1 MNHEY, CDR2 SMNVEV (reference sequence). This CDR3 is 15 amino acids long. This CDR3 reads CASSYPTSGINEQFF. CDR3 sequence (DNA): TGTGCCAGCAGTTACCCCACTAGCGGGATCAATGAGCAGTTCTTC.

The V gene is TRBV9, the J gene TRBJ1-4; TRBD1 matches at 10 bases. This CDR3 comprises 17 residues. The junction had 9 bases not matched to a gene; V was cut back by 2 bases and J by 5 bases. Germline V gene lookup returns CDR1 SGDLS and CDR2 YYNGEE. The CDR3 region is CASSVERGTGVNEKLFF. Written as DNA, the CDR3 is TGTGCCAGCAGCGTGGAACGTGGGACAGGGGTCAATGAAAAACTGTTTTTT. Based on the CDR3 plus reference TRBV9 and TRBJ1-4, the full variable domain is DSGVTQTPKHLITATGQRVTLRCSPRSGDLSVYWYQQSLDQGLQFLIQYYNGEERAKGNILERFSAQQFPDLHSELNLSSLELGDSALYFCASSVERGTGVNEKLFFGSGTQLSVL.

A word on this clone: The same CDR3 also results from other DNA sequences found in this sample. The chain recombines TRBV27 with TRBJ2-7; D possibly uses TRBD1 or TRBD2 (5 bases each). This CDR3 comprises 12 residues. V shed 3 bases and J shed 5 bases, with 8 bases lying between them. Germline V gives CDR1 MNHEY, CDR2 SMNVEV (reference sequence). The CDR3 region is CASSFMGDEQYF. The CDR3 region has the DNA TGTGCCAGCAGTTTCATGGGGGACGAGCAGTACTTC.

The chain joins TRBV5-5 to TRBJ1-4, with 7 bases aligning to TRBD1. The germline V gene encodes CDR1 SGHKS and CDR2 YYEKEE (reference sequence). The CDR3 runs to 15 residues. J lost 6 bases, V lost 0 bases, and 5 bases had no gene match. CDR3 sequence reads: CASSLGDREDEKLFF. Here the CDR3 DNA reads TGTGCCAGCAGCTTGGGTGACAGGGAAGATGAAAAACTGTTTTTT.

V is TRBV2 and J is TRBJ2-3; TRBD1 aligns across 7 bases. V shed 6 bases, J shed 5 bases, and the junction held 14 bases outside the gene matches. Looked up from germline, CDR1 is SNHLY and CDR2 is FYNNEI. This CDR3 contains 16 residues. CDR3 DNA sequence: TGTGCCAGCAGAGCCATAGGGGGCCCCACACGAGATACGCAGTATTTT. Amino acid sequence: CASRAIGGPTRDTQYF.

Written as DNA, the CDR3 is TGTGCCAGCAGTTTCCCTGAGGGGGCGTACTATGGCTACACCTTC. Its protein is CASSFPEGAYYGYTF. The V and J genes are TRBV28 and TRBJ1-2; 7 bases map to TRBD1. With 3 bases clipped from V and 3 bases from J, the junction kept 7 bases outside the gene matches. The CDR3 sequence is 15 residues long. Germline V gives CDR1 MDHEN, CDR2 SYDVKM.

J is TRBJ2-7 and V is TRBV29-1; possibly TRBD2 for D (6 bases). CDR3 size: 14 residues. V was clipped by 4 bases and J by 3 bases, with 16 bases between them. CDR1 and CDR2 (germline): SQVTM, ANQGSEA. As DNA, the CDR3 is TGCAGCGTTGGAGGGCGGGACCCCCACTACGAGCAGTACTTC. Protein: CSVGGRDPHYEQYF.

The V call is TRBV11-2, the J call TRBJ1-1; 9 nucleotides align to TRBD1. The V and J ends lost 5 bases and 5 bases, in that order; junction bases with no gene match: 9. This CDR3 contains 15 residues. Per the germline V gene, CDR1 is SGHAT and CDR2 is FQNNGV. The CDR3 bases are TGTGCCAGCAGCCCAAGAACAGGGGGCCGGACTGAAGCTTTCTTT. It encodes CASSPRTGGRTEAFF.

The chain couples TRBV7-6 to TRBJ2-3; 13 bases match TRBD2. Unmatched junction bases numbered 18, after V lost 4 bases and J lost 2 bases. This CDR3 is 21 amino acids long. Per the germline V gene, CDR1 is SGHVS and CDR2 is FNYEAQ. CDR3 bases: TGTGCCAGCAGCTGGGCCCGGGACAGAGAACTAGCGGGAGGGCCCACAGATACGCAGTATTTT. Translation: CASSWARDRELAGGPTDTQYF.

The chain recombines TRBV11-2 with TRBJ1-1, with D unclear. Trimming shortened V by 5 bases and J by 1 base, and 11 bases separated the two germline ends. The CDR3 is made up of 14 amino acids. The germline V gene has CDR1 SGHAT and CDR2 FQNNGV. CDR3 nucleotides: TGTGCCAGCAGCCCCACCAGGAGGAACACTGAAGCTTTCTTT. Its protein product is CASSPTRRNTEAFF. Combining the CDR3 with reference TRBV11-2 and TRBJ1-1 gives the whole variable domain EAGVAQSPRYKIIEKRQSVAFWCNPISGHATLYWYQQILGQGPKLLIQFQNNGVVDDSQLPKDRFSAERLKGVDSTLKIQPAKLEDSAVYLCASSPTRRNTEAFFGQGTRLTVV.

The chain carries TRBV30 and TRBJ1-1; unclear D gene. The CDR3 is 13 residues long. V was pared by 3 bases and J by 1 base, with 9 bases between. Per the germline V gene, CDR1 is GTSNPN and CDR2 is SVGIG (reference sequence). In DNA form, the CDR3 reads TGTGCCTGGAGATTAACAGCGAACACTGAAGCTTTCTTT. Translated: CAWRLTANTEAFF. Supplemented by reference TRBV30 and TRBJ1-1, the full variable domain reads SQTIHQWPATLVQPVGSPLSLECTVEGTSNPNLYWYRQAAGRGLQLLFYSVGIGQISSEVPQNLSASRPQDRQFILSSKKLLLSDSGFYLCAWRLTANTEAFFGQGTRLTVV.

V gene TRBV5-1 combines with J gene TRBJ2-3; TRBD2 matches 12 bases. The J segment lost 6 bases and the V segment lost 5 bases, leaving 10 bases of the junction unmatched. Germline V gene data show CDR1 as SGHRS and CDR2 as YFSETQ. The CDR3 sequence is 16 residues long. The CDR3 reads CASSPRLAGGPDTQYF. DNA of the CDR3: TGCGCCAGCAGTCCCCGTCTAGCGGGAGGGCCGGATACGCAGTATTTT.

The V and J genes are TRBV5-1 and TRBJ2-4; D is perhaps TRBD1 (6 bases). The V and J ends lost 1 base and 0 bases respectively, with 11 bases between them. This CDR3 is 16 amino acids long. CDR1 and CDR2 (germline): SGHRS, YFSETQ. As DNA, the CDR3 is TGCGCCAGCAGCTTGATACAGGGTAGAGCCAAAAACATTCAGTACTTC. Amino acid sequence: CASSLIQGRAKNIQYF.

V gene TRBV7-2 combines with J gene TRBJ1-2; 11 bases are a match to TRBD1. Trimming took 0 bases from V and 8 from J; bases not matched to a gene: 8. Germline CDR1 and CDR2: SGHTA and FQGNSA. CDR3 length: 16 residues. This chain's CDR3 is CASSLARDRGVTGYTF. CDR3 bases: TGTGCCAGCAGCTTAGCGCGGGACAGGGGGGTAACAGGCTACACCTTC.

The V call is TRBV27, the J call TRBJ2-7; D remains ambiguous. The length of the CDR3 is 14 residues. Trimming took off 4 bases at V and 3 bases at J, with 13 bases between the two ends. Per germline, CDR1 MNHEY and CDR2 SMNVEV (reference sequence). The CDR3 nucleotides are TGTGCCAGCAGTTCCCTCGACGAGATCTACGAGCAGTACTTC. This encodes CASSSLDEIYEQYF.

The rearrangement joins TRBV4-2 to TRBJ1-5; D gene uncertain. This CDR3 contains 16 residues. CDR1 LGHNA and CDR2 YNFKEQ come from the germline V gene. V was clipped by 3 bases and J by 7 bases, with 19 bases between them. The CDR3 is CASSQPMVGMGQPQHF. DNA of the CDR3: TGTGCCAGCAGCCAGCCGATGGTCGGGATGGGACAGCCCCAGCATTTT.

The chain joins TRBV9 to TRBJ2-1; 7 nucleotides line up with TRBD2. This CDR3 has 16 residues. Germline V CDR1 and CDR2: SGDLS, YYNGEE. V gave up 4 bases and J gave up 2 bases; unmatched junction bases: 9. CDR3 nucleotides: TGTGCCAGCAGCCCGGAGGGCGGGAGAACCTACAATGAGCAGTTCTTC. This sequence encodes CASSPEGGRTYNEQFF.

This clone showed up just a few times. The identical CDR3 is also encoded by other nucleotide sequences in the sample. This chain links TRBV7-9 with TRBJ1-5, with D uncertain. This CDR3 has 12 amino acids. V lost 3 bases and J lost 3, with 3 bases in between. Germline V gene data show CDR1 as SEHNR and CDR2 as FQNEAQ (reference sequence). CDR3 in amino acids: CASSFSNQPQHF. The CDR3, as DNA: TGTGCCAGCAGCTTTTCCAATCAGCCCCAGCATTTT.

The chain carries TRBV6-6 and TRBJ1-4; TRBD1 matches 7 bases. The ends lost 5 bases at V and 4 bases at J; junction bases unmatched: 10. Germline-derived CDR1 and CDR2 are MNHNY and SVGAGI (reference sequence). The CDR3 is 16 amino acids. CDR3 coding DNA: TGTGCCAGCAGTCCACGACAGGGAGGGCATAATGAAAAACTGTTTTTT. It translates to CASSPRQGGHNEKLFF.

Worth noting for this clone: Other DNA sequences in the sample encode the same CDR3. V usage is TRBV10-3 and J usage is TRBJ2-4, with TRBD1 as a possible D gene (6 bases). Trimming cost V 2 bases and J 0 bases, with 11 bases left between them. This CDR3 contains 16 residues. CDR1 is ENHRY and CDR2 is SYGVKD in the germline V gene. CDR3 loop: CAISEAGTLAKNIQYF. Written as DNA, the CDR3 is TGTGCCATCAGTGAGGCCGGGACACTAGCCAAAAACATTCAGTACTTC.

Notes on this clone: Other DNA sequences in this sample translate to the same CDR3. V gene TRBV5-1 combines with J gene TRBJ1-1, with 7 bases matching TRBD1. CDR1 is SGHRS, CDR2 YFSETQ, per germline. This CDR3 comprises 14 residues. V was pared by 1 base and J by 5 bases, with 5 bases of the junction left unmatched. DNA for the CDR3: TGCGCCAGCAGCTTGACAGGGGTCGGGACTGAAGCTTTCTTT. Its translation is CASSLTGVGTEAFF.